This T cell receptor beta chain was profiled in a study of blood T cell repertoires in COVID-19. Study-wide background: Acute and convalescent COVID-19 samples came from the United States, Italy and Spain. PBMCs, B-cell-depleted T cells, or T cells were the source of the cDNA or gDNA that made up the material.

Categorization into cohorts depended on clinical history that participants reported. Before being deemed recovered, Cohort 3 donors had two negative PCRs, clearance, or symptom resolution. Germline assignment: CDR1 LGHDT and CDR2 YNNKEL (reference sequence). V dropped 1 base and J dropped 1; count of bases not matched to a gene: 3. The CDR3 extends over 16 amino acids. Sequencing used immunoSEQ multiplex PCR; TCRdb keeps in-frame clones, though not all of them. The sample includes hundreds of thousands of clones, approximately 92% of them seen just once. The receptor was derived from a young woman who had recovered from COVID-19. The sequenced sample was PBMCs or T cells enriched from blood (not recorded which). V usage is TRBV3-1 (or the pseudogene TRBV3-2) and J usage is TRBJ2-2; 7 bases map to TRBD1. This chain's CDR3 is CASSQADRKNTGELFF. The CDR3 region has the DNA TGTGCCAGCAGCCAAGCGGACAGGAAGAACACCGGGGAGCTGTTTTTT.